Presented here are 23 T cell receptor beta chains from one specimen sequenced in a study of T cells in Graves' hyperthyroidism and ophthalmopathy. TCR beta CDR3 regions were amplified from RNA transcripts. HTBI primers were employed in a first-round RT-PCR of the TCR CDR3. TCRdb re-derived calls from the multiplex PCR reads in MiXCR, one entry per CDR3 protein. The data contain 650,000 to 700,000 distinct CDR3 sequences, 17% of them singletons. The sample was blood. These receptors came from a middle-aged man with Graves' hyperthyroidism.

In this sample, this clonotype turned up many times. In nucleotides, the CDR3 is TGTGCCAGTGATGAAGCGGGAGGACTCACCGGGGAGCTGTTTTTT. Its protein product is CASDEAGGLTGELFF. The chain uses TRBV28 and TRBJ2-2; 9 nucleotides line up with TRBD2. V trimming: 9 bases; J trimming: 4 bases; junction bases outside the gene matches: 9. The CDR3 consists of 15 residues. Germline V gene data show CDR1 as MDHEN and CDR2 as SYDVKM.

This clonotype was seen a handful of times. The chain joins TRBV7-6 to TRBJ1-6; 9 bases match TRBD1. Germline CDR1 reads SGHVS; CDR2 reads FNYEAQ. V gave up 5 bases and J gave up 7 bases; unmatched junction bases: 12. The CDR3 is 17 residues long. Here the CDR3 DNA reads TGTGCCAGCAGCAACACGAGGGGACAGGGAAGGAATTCACCCCTCCACTTT. This sequence encodes CASSNTRGQGRNSPLHF. Full variable domain (missing parts from reference TRBV7-6 and TRBJ1-6): GAGVSQSPRYKVTKRGQDVALRCDPISGHVSLYWYRQALGQGPEFLTYFNYEAQQDKSGLPNDRFSAERPEGSISTLTIQRTEQRDSAMYRCASSNTRGQGRNSPLHFGNGTRLTVT.

The V gene is TRBV6-1, the J gene TRBJ1-1; D gene unclear. CDR3 length equals 11 residues. Trimming shortened V by 3 bases and J by 4 bases, and 3 bases separated the two germline ends. The V gene's germline CDR1 is MNHNS and CDR2 SASEGT. CDR3 loop: CASSDLTEAFF. CDR3 in DNA: TGTGCCAGCAGTGACCTCACTGAAGCTTTCTTT.

The chain links TRBV19 to TRBJ2-1; 8 nucleotides line up with TRBD2. V lost 6 bases, J lost 9 bases, and 7 bases stayed unmatched. There are 13 residues in the CDR3. Germline V gives CDR1 LNHDA, CDR2 SQIVND (reference sequence). The CDR3 here is CASSGLAQGEQFF. The CDR3 DNA follows: TGTGCCAGTAGCGGACTAGCCCAAGGTGAGCAGTTCTTC. Full variable domain (remainder filled in from reference TRBV19 and TRBJ2-1): DGGITQSPKYLFRKEGQNVTLSCEQNLNHDAMYWYRQDPGQGLRLIYYSQIVNDFQKGDIAEGYSVSREKKESFPLTVTSAQKNPTAFYLCASSGLAQGEQFFGPGTRLTVL.

Regarding this clonotype: A read error may be the cause here, since a much bigger clone is one base away. The chain carries TRBV7-2 and TRBJ2-2; tentative D call: TRBD1 (6 bases). Germline V CDR1 and CDR2: SGHTA, FQGNSA. Trimming took 6 bases from V and 0 from J, leaving 11 bases between them. The CDR3 contains 15 residues. The CDR3 loop is CASRVNRANTGELFF. Written as DNA, the CDR3 is TGTGCCAGCAGAGTCAACAGGGCGAACACCGGGGAGCTGTTTTTT.

This clonotype was picked up a small number of times. This may stem from a read error, because a much larger clone lies one nucleotide away. The chain links TRBV28 to TRBJ2-7; tentatively, D is TRBD1 or TRBD2 (5 bases each). The germline V gene encodes CDR1 MDHEN and CDR2 SYDVKM. The CDR3 length is 13 residues. V was pared by 3 bases and J by 7 bases, with 13 bases between. Here the CDR3 reads CASSFGGPGEQYF. The CDR3 DNA reads TGTGCCAGCAGTTTTGGGGGACCGGGAGAGCAGTACTTC.

This clonotype was recorded many times. V and J are TRBV5-6 and TRBJ2-1; D is undetermined. The germline V gene encodes CDR1 SGHDT and CDR2 YYEEEE. The CDR3 is made up of 18 amino acids. V lost 0 bases to trimming and J lost 0 bases, with 16 bases between them. The CDR3 sequence is CASSLVRSSLNSYNEQFF. The CDR3 DNA is TGTGCCAGCAGCTTGGTGAGGTCGAGCCTGAACTCCTACAATGAGCAGTTCTTC.

J is TRBJ1-1 and V is TRBV20-1; D remains unclear. Germline assignment: CDR1 DFQATT and CDR2 SNEGSKA (reference sequence). This CDR3 has 12 residues. V shed 5 bases and J shed 5 bases, with 12 bases lying between them. The CDR3 region is CSASPHATEAFF. The DNA of the CDR3 is TGCAGTGCTTCGCCCCATGCGACTGAAGCTTTCTTT.

Many counts were recorded for this clonotype. The genes are TRBV14 and TRBJ2-3; tentatively, D is TRBD1 (5 bases). V was clipped by 4 bases and J by 0 bases, with 17 bases between them. Germline loops: CDR1 SGHDN, CDR2 FVKESK. The CDR3 is 17 residues long. This chain's CDR3 is CASSPILGQLSTDTQYF. DNA of the CDR3: TGTGCCAGCAGCCCGATTTTGGGGCAGCTTAGCACAGATACGCAGTATTTT.

This clonotype was seen at least ten times. This sequence joins TRBV7-3 and TRBJ2-1; perhaps TRBD2 as D (6 bases). The CDR3 extends over 15 amino acids. Germline-derived CDR1 and CDR2 are SGHTA and FQGTGA. Trimming took off 4 bases at V and 0 bases at J, with 10 bases between the two ends. The CDR3 region has the DNA TGTGCCAGCAGCTCTTGGCGGGACTCCTACAATGAGCAGTTCTTC. Residues: CASSSWRDSYNEQFF.

This clonotype has a count of ten or more. This rearrangement joins TRBV14 to TRBJ2-7, with 8 positions matching TRBD1. After removal of 3 bases from V and 2 bases from J, the junction contained 3 bases not matched to a gene. The CDR3 is made up of 14 amino acids. Germline loops: CDR1 SGHDN, CDR2 FVKESK. The CDR3 protein is CASSHLDRAYEQYF. Here the CDR3 DNA reads TGTGCCAGCAGCCACCTGGACAGGGCCTACGAGCAGTACTTC.

The V gene is TRBV6-5, the J gene TRBJ2-1; D is uncertain. Trimming left V 0 bases short and J 6 bases short, with 6 bases between. Per the germline V gene, CDR1 is MNHEY and CDR2 is SVGAGI. The CDR3 runs 13 residues. DNA of the CDR3: TGTGCCAGCAGTTACTCCCGTATCAATGAGCAGTTCTTC. It is translated as CASSYSRINEQFF.

This clonotype was seen repeatedly, ten times or more. This chain links TRBV20-1 with TRBJ2-3, with TRBD2 as a possible D gene (5 bases). V was trimmed by 1 base and J by 3 bases, leaving 17 bases between them. The CDR3 has 16 residues. The germline CDR1 and CDR2 sequences are DFQATT and SNEGSKA (reference sequence). The CDR3 reads CSARVPRVVRTDTQYF. DNA for the CDR3: TGCAGTGCTAGAGTCCCGCGGGTGGTGCGTACAGATACGCAGTATTTT.

This chain connects TRBV20-1 to TRBJ2-1, with TRBD2 as a possible D gene (6 bases). V lost 1 base to trimming and J lost 3 bases, with 13 bases between them. The CDR3 consists of 15 residues. Germline V gene data show CDR1 as DFQATT and CDR2 as SNEGSKA (reference sequence). As DNA, the CDR3 is TGCAGTGCTAGAGCACTAGCCGGGCACTACAATGAGCAGTTCTTC. Translating it yields CSARALAGHYNEQFF.

This clonotype showed up just a few times. The V call is TRBV4-1, the J call TRBJ2-2; D gene ambiguous. The V end was cut by 4 bases, the J end by 0 bases, with 12 bases between. The CDR3 has 16 residues. Germline values: CDR1 MGHRA, CDR2 YSYEKL. CDR3 residues: CASSPSPSTNTGELFF. In DNA, the CDR3 is TGCGCCAGCAGCCCCTCCCCTTCTACGAACACCGGGGAGCTGTTTTTT.

This clonotype showed up just a few times. The chain uses TRBV20-1 and TRBJ2-2; TRBD1 might be the D (6 bases). The ends were cut back, 5 bases at V and 2 bases at J, with 18 bases in the middle. Germline V gives CDR1 DFQATT, CDR2 SNEGSKA (reference sequence). CDR3 length: 16 amino acids. In DNA, the CDR3 is TGCAGTGCTCAGACAGGCGGACAGCTAAACACCGGGGAGCTGTTTTTT. Protein: CSAQTGGQLNTGELFF.

This chain joins TRBV3-1 and TRBJ1-6, with D possibly TRBD1 on 6 matching bases. V was clipped by 4 bases and J by 7 bases, with 17 bases between them. The CDR3 length is 16 residues. Germline CDR1 is LGHDT and CDR2 is YNNKEL (reference sequence). CDR3 protein: CASSPLMRGTNSPLHF. CDR3 DNA: TGTGCCAGCAGCCCCCTGATGAGGGGGACCAATTCACCCCTCCACTTT.

This clonotype was counted at least ten times. The chain recombines TRBV11-2 with TRBJ2-3, with D perhaps being TRBD1 or TRBD2 (6 bases each). Trimming shortened V by 6 bases and J by 4 bases, and 14 bases separated the two germline ends. The CDR3 is 14 amino acids. Germline loops: CDR1 SGHAT, CDR2 FQNNGV. CDR3 sequence: CASRFSGGPDTQYF. CDR3 in DNA: TGTGCCAGCAGGTTCTCCGGGGGCCCAGATACGCAGTATTTT.

This clonotype was counted between two and nine times. The V and J genes are TRBV19 and TRBJ2-1; tentatively, D is TRBD1 (6 bases). The CDR3 runs to 13 residues. Between the trimmed V and J ends, which lost 6 bases and 6 bases, there was a span of 12 bases. CDR1 and CDR2 (germline): LNHDA, SQIVND (reference sequence). The CDR3 here is CASSLGHANEQFF. CDR3 coding DNA: TGTGCCAGTAGCCTGGGACACGCCAATGAGCAGTTCTTC.

V is TRBV20-1 and J is TRBJ2-5; unclear D gene. Per germline, CDR1 DFQATT and CDR2 SNEGSKA (reference sequence). V lost 6 bases and J 5 bases, leaving 13 bases between the germline ends. This CDR3 contains 12 residues. The CDR3 nucleotides are TGCAGTGCCCCCGACGACGTGGAGACCCAGTACTTC. This gives the protein CSAPDDVETQYF.

Points on this clonotype: Lacking the conserved final phenylalanine or tryptophan, this CDR3 likely reflects a read error. The gene calls are TRBV3-1 and TRBJ2-7; tentative D call: TRBD1 (5 bases). This CDR3 contains 15 residues. Germline CDR1 reads LGHDT; CDR2 reads YNNKEL (reference sequence). V shed 4 bases and J shed 3 bases, with 16 bases lying between them. DNA of the CDR3: TGTGCCAGCAGCCTCGGACATGGGCCATACTACGAGCAGTACCTC. Translating it yields CASSLGHGPYYEQYL.

Ten or more counts support this clonotype. The rearrangement links TRBV24-1 to TRBJ2-7; D possibly uses TRBD1 or TRBD2 (5 bases each). The V gene's germline CDR1 is KGHDR and CDR2 SFDVKD. Trimming cost V 4 bases and J 3 bases, with 9 bases left between them. The length of the CDR3 is 13 residues. CDR3 nucleotide sequence: TGTGCCACCAGTGAGGCAGGGAGCTACGAGCAGTACTTC. Translating gives CATSEAGSYEQYF.

This clonotype has a count of ten or more. The chain joins TRBV28 to TRBJ1-2, with no clear D. Trimming stripped 3 bases from V and 7 bases from J, with 12 bases between. This CDR3 contains 13 residues. In germline, CDR1 is MDHEN, CDR2 SYDVKM. DNA of the CDR3: TGTGCCAGCAGTTTTTTATCGTCTTCTGGCTACACCTTC. It codes for CASSFLSSSGYTF.